The 2 T cell receptor beta chains listed next were all sequenced from one sample in a study of control samples from healthy donors and cancer patients. Sequencing used immunoSEQ multiplex PCR; TCRdb keeps in-frame clones, though not all of them. The profile shows 150,000 or so clones, about 93% of them singletons. Sequencing used blood. All receptors come from a man aged 35-49 years in good health.

DNA for the CDR3: TGTGCCAGCAGTCCACCTATCCAGGGAGGCTATTCACCCCTCCACTTT. Residues: CASSPPIQGGYSPLHF. J is TRBJ1-6 and V is TRBV28; weak D call: TRBD1 (5 bases). Germline loops: CDR1 MDHEN, CDR2 SYDVKM. V was pared by 5 bases and J by 8 bases, with 19 bases between. The CDR3 runs 16 residues. Full variable domain (missing parts from reference TRBV28 and TRBJ1-6): DVKVTQSSRYLVKRTGEKVFLECVQDMDHENMFWYRQDPGLGLRLIYFSYDVKMKEKGDIPEGYSVSREKKERFSLILESASTNQTSMYLCASSPPIQGGYSPLHFGNGTRLTVT.

This clone turned up a few times. CDR3 in DNA: TGTGCCAGCATTGAGGGACAGGGGACCGGGGAGCTGTTTTTT. Its translation is CASIEGQGTGELFF. The chain joins TRBV2 to TRBJ2-2, with TRBD1 matching 10 bases. The CDR3 extends over 14 amino acids. V was clipped by 7 bases and J by 5 bases; unmatched bases: 4. Germline values: CDR1 SNHLY, CDR2 FYNNEI.